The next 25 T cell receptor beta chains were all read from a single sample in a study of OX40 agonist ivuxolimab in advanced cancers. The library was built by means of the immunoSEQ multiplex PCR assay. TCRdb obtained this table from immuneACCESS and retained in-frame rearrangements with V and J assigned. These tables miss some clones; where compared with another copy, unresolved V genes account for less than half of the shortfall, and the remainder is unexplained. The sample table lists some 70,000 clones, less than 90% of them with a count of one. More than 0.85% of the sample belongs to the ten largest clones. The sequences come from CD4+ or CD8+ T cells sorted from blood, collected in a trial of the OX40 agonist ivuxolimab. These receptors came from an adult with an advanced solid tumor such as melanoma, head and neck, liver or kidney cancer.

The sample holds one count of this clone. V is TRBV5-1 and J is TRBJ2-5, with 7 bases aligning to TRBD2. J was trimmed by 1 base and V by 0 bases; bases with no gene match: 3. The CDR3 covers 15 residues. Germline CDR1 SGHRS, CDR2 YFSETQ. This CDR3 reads CASSLGTRLQETQYF. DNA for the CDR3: TGCGCCAGCAGCTTGGGGACTAGACTCCAAGAGACCCAGTACTTC.

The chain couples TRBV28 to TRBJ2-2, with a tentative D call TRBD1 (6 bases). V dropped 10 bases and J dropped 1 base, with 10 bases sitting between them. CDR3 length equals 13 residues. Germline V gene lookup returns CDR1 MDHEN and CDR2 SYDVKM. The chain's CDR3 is CATMTGNTGELFF. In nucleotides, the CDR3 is TGTGCCACCATGACAGGGAACACCGGGGAGCTGTTTTTT.

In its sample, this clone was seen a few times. CDR3 DNA sequence: TGTGCCAGCAGGACATGGGACGGCCTCTATGGCTACACCTTC. Protein: CASRTWDGLYGYTF. The chain combines TRBV5-4 with TRBJ1-2; D may be TRBD1 (5 bases). V was pared by 5 bases and J by 4 bases, with 15 bases between. CDR3 size: 14 residues. Germline V gives CDR1 SGHNT, CDR2 YYREEE (reference sequence).

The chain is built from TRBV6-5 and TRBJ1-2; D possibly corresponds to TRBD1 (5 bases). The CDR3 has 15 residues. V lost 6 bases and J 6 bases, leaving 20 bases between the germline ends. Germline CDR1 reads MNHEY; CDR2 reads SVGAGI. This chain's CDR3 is CASRASGPYGHGYTF. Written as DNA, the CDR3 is TGTGCCAGCAGGGCTTCGGGACCCTACGGCCATGGCTACACCTTC.

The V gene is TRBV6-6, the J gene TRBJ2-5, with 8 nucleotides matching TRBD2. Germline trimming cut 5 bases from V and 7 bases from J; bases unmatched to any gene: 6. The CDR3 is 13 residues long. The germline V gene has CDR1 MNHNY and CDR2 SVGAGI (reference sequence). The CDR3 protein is CASSRSGSGTQYF. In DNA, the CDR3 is TGTGCCAGCAGTCGAAGCGGGAGCGGGACCCAGTACTTC.

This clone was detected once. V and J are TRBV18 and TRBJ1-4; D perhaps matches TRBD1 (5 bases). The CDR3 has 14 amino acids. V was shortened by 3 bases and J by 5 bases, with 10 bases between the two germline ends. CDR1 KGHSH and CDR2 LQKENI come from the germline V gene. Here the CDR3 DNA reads TGTGCCAGCTCACCGACAGCCCGAAATGAAAAACTGTTTTTT. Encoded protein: CASSPTARNEKLFF.

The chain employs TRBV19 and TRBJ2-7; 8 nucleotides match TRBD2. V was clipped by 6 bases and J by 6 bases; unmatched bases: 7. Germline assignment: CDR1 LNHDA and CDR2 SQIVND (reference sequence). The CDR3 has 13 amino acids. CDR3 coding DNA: TGTGCCAGTAGGAGAGCGGGAGCAGGCGAGCAGTACTTC. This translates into CASRRAGAGEQYF.

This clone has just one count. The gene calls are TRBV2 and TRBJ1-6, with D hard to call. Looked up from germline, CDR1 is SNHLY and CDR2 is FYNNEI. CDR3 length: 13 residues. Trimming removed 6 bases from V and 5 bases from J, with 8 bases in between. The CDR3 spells CASRTHDNSPLHF. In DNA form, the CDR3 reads TGTGCCAGCAGGACCCACGATAATTCACCCCTCCACTTT.

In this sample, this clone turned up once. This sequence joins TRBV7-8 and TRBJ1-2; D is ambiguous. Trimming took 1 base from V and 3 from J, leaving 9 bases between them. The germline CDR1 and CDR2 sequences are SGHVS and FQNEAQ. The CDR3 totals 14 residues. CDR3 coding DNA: TGTGCCAGCAGCTTAGTCCGGACCGACTATGGCTACACCTTC. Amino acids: CASSLVRTDYGYTF.

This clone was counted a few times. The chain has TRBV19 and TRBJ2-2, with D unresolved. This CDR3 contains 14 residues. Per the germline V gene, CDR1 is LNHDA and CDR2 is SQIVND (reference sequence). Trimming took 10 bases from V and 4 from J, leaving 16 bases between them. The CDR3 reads CATQRAERTGELFF. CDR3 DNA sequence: TGTGCCACCCAACGTGCTGAACGCACCGGGGAGCTGTTTTTT.

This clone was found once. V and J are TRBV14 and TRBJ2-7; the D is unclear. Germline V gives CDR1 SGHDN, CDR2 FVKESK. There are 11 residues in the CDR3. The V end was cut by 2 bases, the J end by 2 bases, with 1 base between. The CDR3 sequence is CASSQTYEQYF. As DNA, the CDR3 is TGTGCCAGCAGCCAAACCTACGAGCAGTACTTC.

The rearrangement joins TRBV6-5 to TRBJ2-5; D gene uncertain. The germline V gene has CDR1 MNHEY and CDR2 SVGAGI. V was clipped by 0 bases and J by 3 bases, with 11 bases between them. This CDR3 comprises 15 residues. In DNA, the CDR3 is TGTGCCAGCAGTTACTCGCACTCTCGGGAAGAGACCCAGTACTTC. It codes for CASSYSHSREETQYF.

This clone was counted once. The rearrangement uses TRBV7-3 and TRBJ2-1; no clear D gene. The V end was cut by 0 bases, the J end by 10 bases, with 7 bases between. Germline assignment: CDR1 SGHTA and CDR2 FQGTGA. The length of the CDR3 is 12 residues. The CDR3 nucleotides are TGTGCCAGCAGCTTAACCGGTACAGAGCAGTTCTTC. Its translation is CASSLTGTEQFF.

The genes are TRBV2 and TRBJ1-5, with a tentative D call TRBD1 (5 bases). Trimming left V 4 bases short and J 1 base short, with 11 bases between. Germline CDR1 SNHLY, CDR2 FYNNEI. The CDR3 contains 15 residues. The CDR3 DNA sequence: TGTGCCAGCAGTGGGATCGGGGGAAGCAATCAGCCCCAGCATTTT. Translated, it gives CASSGIGGSNQPQHF. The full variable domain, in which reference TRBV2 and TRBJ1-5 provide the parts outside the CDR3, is EPEVTQTPSHQVTQMGQEVILRCVPISNHLYFYWYRQILGQKVEFLVSFYNNEISEKSEIFDDQFSVERPDGSNFTLKIRSTKLEDSAMYFCASSGIGGSNQPQHFGDGTRLSIL.

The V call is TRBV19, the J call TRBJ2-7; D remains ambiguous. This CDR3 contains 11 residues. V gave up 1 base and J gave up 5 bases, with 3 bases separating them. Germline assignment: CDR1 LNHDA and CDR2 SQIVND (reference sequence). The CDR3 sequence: CASSIGNEQYF. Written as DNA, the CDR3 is TGTGCCAGTAGTATAGGAAACGAGCAGTACTTC.

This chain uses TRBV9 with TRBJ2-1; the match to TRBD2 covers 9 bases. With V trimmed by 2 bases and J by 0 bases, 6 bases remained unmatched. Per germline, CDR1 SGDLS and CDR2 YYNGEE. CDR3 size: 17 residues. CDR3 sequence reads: CASSVVSGSRSYNEQFF. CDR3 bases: TGTGCCAGCAGCGTGGTTAGCGGGAGTCGCTCCTACAATGAGCAGTTCTTC.

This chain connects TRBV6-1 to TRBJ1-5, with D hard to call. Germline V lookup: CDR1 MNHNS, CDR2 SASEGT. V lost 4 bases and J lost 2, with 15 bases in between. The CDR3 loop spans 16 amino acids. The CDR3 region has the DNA TGTGCCAGCAGTGCGGGCCTTGGGTGGGGCAATCAGCCCCAGCATTTT. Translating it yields CASSAGLGWGNQPQHF.

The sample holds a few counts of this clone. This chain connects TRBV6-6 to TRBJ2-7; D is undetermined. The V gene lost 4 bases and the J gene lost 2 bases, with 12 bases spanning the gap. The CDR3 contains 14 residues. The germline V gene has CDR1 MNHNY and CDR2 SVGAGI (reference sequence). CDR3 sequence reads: CASSLSSWAYEQYF. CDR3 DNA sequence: TGTGCCAGCAGTTTGAGCAGTTGGGCCTACGAGCAGTACTTC.

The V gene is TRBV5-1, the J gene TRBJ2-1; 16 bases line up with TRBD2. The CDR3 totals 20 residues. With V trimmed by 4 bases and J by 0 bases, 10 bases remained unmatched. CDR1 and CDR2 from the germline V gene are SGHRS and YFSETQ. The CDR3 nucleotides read TGCGCCAGCAGCCCCACGCCGGGACTAGCGGGAGGGAGCTCCTACAATGAGCAGTTCTTC. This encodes CASSPTPGLAGGSSYNEQFF. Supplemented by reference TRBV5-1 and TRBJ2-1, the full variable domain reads KAGVTQTPRYLIKTRGQQVTLSCSPISGHRSVSWYQQTPGQGLQFLFEYFSETQRNKGNFPGRFSGRQFSNSRSEMNVSTLELGDSALYLCASSPTPGLAGGSSYNEQFFGPGTRLTVL.

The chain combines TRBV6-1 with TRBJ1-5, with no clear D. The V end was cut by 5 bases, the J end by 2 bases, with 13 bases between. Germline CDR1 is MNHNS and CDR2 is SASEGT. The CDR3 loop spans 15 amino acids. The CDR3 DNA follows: TGTGCCAGCAGTCGGGAGTTTAGTGGCAATCAGCCCCAGCATTTT. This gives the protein CASSREFSGNQPQHF.

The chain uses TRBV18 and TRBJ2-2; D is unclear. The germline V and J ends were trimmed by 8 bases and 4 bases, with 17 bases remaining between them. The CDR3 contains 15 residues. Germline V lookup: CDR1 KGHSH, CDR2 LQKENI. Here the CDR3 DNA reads TGTGCCAGCACGCTCGAGGCCGGCCGCACCGGGGAGCTGTTTTTT. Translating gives CASTLEAGRTGELFF.

The CDR3: CASSEAPDRGVPRYF. The DNA for the CDR3 is TGTGCCAGCAGTGAAGCCCCGGACAGGGGGGTCCCCCGGTATTTT. The chain links TRBV6-1 to TRBJ2-3, with TRBD1 identical over 10 bases. Germline lookup yields CDR1 MNHNS and CDR2 SASEGT. J lost 14 bases, V lost 0 bases, and 11 bases had no gene match. This CDR3 has 15 residues.

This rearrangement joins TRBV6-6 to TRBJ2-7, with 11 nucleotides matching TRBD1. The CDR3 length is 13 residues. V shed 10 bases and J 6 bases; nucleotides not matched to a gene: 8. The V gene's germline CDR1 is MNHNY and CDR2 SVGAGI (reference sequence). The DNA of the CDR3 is TGTGCCACCCTCGGACAGGGGGCGATCGAGCAGTACTTC. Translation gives CATLGQGAIEQYF.

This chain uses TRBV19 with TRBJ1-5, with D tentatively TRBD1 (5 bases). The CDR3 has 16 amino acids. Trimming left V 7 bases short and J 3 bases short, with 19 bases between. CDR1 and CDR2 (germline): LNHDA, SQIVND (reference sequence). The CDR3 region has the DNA TGTGCCAGTAAATCGGGGTCGGGGGAGGACAATCAGCCCCAGCATTTT. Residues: CASKSGSGEDNQPQHF.

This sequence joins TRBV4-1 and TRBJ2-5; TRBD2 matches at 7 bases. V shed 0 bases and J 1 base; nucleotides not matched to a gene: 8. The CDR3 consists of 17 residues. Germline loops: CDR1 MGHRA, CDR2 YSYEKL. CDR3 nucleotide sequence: TGCGCCAGCAGCCAAGAGTCAAGACTAGCCTTCCAAGAGACCCAGTACTTC. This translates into CASSQESRLAFQETQYF.